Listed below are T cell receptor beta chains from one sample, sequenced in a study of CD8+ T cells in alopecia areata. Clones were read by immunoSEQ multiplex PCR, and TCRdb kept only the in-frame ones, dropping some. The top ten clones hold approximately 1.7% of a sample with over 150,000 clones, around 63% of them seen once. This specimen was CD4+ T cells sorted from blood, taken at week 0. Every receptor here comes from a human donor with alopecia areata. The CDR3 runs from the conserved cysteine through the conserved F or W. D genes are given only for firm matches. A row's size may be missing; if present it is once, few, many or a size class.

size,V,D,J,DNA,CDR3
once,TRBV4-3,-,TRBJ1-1,TGCGCCAGCAGCCAAACGCAAGGAGCTTTCTTT,CASSQTQGAFF
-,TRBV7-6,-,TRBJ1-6,TGTGCCAGCAGCGGACAGCCCAATTCACCCCTCCACTTT,CASSGQPNSPLHF
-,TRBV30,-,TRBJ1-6,TGTGCCTGGAGGGATGACGGAGGATCACCCCTCCACTTT,CAWRDDGGSPLHF
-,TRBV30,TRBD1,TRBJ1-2,TGTGCCTCCGGACAGGGGGGCTTGGGCTACACCTTC,CASGQGGLGYTF
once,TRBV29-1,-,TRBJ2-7,TGCAGCGTTTTAGCGGACTCCTACGAGCAGTACTTC,CSVLADSYEQYF
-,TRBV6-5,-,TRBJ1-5,TGTGCCAGCAGCCTGAGGGGAGATCAGCCCCAGCATTTT,CASSLRGDQPQHF
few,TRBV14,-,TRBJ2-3,TGTGCCAGCAGCCATCTGTCTCAGCTTAGCACAGATACGCAGTATTTT,CASSHLSQLSTDTQYF
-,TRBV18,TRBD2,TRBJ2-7,TGTGCCAGCTCACCACTAGCGGGGAGCTCCTACGAGCAGTACTTC,CASSPLAGSSYEQYF
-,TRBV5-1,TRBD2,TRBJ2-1,TGCGCCAGCAGCGGGGGACTAGCGCCCTACAATGAGCAGTTCTTC,CASSGGLAPYNEQFF
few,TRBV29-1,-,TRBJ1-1,TGCAGCGCCAGGACGGCATATGAAGCTTTCTTT,CSARTAYEAFF
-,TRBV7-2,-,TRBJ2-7,TGTGCCAGCAGCCGGAGTGGGCAGACCAGATACGAGCAGTACTTC,CASSRSGQTRYEQYF
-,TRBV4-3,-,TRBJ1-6,TGCGCCAGCAGCCAAGAACAGGGAAATTCACCCCTCCACTTT,CASSQEQGNSPLHF
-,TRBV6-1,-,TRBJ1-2,TGTGCCAGCAGTGACAGGATTTATGGCTACACCTTC,CASSDRIYGYTF
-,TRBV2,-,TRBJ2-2,TGTGCCAGCAGTACAGACAGGGAGGGCGCCGGGGAGCTGTTTTTT,CASSTDREGAGELFF
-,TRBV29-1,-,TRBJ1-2,TGCAGCGTTGAACGCAGGCTTAACTATGGCTACACCTTC,CSVERRLNYGYTF
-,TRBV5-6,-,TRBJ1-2,TGTGCCAGCAGCTTGGGGACAGTACTTAACTATGGCTACACCTTC,CASSLGTVLNYGYTF
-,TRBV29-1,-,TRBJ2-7,TGCAGCGTTGTGCCTGGTGGCTCCTACGAGCAGTACTTC,CSVVPGGSYEQYF
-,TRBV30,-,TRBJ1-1,TGTGCCTGGAGTCGACAGGAGGGGACTGAAGCTTTCTTT,CAWSRQEGTEAFF
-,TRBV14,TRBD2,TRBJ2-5,TGTGCCAGCAGTCTAGGACTAGCGGGGAACCAAGAGACCCAGTACTTC,CASSLGLAGNQETQYF
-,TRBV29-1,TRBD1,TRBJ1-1,TGCAGCGCTGGGGACAGGCGGAACACTGAAGCTTTCTTT,CSAGDRRNTEAFF
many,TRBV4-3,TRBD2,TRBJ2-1,TGCGCCAGCAGCCAGCTAGCGGGGGGTGCGAATGAGCAGTTCTTC,CASSQLAGGANEQFF
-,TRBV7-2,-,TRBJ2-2,TGTGCCAGCAGCTCCCACGGGGGTTCCGGGGAGCTGTTTTTT,CASSSHGGSGELFF
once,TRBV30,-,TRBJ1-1,TGTGCCTGGAGCCACAGTAAGATAGAGAACACTGAAGCTTTCTTT,CAWSHSKIENTEAFF
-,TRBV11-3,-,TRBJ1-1,TGTGCCAGCCGGCCGCACGGGACCCCGAGCACTGAAGCTTTCTTT,CASRPHGTPSTEAFF
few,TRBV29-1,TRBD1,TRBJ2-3,TGCAGCGTTGACGTACAGGGGGTAGATACGCAGTATTTT,CSVDVQGVDTQYF
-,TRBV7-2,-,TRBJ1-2,TGTGCCAGCAGCCCCAGCATCTCCTATGGCTACACCTTC,CASSPSISYGYTF
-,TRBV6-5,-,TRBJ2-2,TGTGCCAGCAGTTACTCGACTATTAACACCGGGGAGCTGTTTTTT,CASSYSTINTGELFF